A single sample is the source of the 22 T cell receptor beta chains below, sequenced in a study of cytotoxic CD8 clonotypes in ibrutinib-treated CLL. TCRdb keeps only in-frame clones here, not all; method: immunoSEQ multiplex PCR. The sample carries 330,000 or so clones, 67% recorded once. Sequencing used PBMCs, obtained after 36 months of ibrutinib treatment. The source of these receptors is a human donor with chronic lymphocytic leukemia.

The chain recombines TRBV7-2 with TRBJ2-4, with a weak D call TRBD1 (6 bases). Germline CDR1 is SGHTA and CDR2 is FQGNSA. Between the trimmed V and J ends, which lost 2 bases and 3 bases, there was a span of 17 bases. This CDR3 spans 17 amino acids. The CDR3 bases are TGTGCCAGCAGCTTAATCTCAGGGGTTGTTGGCAAAAACATTCAGTACTTC. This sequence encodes CASSLISGVVGKNIQYF.

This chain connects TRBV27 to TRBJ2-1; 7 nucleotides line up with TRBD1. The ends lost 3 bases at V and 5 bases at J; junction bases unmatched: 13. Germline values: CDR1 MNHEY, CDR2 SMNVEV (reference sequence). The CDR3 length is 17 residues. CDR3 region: CASSFTRPLQGNNEQFF. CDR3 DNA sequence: TGTGCCAGCAGTTTTACACGGCCCTTACAGGGGAACAATGAGCAGTTCTTC.

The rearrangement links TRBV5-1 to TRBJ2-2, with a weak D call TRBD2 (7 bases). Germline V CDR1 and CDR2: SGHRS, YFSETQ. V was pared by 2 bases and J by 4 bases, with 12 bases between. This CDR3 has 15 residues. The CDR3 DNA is TGCGCCAGCAGCTTCGGGGGGCCTCTCACCGGGGAGCTGTTTTTT. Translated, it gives CASSFGGPLTGELFF.

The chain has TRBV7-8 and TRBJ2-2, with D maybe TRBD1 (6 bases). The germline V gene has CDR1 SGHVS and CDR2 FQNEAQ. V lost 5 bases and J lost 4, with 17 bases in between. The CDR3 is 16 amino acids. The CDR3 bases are TGTGCCAGCAGCAGTCCAACAGGGTCGGGCACCGGGGAGCTGTTTTTT. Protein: CASSSPTGSGTGELFF.

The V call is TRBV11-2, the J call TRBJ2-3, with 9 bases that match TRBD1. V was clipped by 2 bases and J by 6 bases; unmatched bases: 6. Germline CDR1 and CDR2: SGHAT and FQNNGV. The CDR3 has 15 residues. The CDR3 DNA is TGTGCCAGCAGCTTACTGGGACAGGGTGCGGATACGCAGTATTTT. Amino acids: CASSLLGQGADTQYF.

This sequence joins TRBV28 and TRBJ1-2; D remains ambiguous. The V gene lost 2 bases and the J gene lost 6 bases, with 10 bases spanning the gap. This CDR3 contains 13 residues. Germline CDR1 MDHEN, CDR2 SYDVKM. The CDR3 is CASSLRNRDGYTF. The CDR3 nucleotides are TGTGCCAGCAGTTTAAGAAATAGAGATGGCTACACCTTC.

The CDR3 sequence is CASTLTGDSFYGYTF. DNA for the CDR3: TGTGCCAGTACCCTGACAGGGGATTCCTTCTATGGCTACACCTTC. The chain is built from TRBV19 and TRBJ1-2; 8 bases line up with TRBD1. The V segment lost 7 bases and the J segment 4 bases; nucleotides outside the gene matches: 11. This CDR3 is 15 amino acids long. Germline CDR1 LNHDA, CDR2 SQIVND (reference sequence).

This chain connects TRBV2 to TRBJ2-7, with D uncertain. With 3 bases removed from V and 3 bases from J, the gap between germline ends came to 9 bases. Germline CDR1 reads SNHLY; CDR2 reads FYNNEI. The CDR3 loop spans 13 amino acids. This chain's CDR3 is CASSDQRRYEQYF. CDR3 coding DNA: TGTGCCAGCAGTGACCAGCGCCGCTACGAGCAGTACTTC.

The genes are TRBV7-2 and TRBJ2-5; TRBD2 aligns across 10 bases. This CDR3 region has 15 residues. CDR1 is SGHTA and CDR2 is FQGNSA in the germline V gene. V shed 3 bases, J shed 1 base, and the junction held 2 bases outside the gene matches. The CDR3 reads CASSLLAGVQETQYF. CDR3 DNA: TGTGCCAGCAGCTTGCTAGCGGGAGTCCAAGAGACCCAGTACTTC.

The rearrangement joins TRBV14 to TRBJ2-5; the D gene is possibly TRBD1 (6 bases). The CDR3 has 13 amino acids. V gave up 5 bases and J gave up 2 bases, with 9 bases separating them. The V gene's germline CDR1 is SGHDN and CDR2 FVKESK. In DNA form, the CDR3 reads TGTGCCAGCAGCTTCAGGGGTCAAGAGACCCAGTACTTC. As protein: CASSFRGQETQYF.

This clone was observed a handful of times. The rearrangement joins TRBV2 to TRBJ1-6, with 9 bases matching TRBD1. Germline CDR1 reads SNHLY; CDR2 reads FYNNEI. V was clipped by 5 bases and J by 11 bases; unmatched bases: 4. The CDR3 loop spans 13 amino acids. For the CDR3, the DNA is TGTGCCAGCAGTCGGGACAGGGATGCACCCCTCCACTTT. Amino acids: CASSRDRDAPLHF.

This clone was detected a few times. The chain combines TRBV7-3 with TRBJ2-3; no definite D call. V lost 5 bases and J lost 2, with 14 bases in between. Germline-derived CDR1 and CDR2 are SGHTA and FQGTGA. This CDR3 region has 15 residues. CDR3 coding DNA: TGTGCCAGCAGCCAACGCGCTCAACCCACAGATACGCAGTATTTT. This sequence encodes CASSQRAQPTDTQYF.

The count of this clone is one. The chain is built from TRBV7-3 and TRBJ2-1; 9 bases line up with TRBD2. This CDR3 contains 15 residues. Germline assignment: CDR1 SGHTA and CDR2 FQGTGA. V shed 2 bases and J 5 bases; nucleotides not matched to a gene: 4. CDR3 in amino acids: CASSLAGGLNNEQFF. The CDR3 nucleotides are TGTGCCAGCAGCTTAGCGGGGGGGCTCAACAATGAGCAGTTCTTC.

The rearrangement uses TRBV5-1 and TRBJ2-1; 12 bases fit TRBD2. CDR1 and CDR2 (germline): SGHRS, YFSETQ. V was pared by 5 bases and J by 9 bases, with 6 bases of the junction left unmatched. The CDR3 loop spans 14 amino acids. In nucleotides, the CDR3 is TGCGCCAGCAGATCCGGACTAGCGGGGCGTGAGCAGTTCTTC. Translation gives CASRSGLAGREQFF.

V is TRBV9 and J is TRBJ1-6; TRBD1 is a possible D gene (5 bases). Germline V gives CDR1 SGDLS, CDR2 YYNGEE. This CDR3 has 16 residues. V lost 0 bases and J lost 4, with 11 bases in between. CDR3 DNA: TGTGCCAGCAGCGTAGAGGCAGGGCTTTATAATTCACCCCTCCACTTT. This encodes CASSVEAGLYNSPLHF.

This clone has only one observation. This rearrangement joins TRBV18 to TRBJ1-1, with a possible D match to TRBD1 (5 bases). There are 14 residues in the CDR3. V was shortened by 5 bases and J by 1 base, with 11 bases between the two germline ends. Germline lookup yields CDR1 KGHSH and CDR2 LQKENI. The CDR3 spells CASSRRDGNTEAFF. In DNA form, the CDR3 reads TGTGCCAGCTCAAGACGGGACGGGAACACTGAAGCTTTCTTT.

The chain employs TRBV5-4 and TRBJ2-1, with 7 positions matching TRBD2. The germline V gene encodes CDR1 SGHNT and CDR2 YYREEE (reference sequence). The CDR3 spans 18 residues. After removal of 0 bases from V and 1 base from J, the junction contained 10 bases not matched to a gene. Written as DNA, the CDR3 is TGTGCCAGCAGCTTGGGTGGCGGGAGTACTTTGTCCTACAATGAGCAGTTCTTC. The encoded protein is CASSLGGGSTLSYNEQFF. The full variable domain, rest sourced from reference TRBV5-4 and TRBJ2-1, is ETGVTQSPTHLIKTRGQQVTLRCSSQSGHNTVSWYQQALGQGPQFIFQYYREEENGRGNFPPRFSGLQFPNYSSELNVNALELDDSALYLCASSLGGGSTLSYNEQFFGPGTRLTVL.

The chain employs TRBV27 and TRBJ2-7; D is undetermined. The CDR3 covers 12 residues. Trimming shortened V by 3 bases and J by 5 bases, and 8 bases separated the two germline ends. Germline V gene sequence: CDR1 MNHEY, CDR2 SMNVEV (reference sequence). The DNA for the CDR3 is TGTGCCAGCAGTTTGGGAACCGACGAGCAGTACTTC. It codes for CASSLGTDEQYF.

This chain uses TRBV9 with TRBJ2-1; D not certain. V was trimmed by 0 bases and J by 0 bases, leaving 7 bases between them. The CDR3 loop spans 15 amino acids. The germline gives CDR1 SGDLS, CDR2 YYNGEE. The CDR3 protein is CASSVDGISYNEQFF. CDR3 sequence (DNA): TGTGCCAGCAGCGTAGATGGGATCTCCTACAATGAGCAGTTCTTC.

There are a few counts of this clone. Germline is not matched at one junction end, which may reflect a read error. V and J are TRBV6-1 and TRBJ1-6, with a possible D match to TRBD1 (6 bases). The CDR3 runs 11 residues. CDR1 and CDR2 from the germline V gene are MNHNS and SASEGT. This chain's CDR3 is CASSANQGFNF. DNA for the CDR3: TGTGCCAGCAGTGCTAACCAGGGGTTTAACTTT.

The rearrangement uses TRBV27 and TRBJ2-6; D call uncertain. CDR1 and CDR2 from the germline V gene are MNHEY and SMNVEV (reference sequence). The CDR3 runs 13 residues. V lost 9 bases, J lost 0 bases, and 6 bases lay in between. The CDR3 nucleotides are TGTGCCAGTAGAGTCTCTGGGGCCAACGTCCTGACTTTC. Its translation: CASRVSGANVLTF. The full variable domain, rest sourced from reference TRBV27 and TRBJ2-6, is EAQVTQNPRYLITVTGKKLTVTCSQNMNHEYMSWYRQDPGLGLRQIYYSMNVEVTDKGDVPEGYKVSRKEKRNFPLILESPSPNQTSLYFCASRVSGANVLTFGAGSRLTVL.

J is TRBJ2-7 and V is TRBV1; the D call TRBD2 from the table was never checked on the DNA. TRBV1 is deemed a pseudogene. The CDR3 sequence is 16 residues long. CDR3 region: CTSSPNQAGDHYEQYF. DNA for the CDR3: TGCACCAGCAGCCCAAATCAAGCGGGGGATCACTACGAGCAGTACTTC.